The 14 T cell receptor beta chains reported below all come from one sample, sequenced in a study of shared clonotypes between healthy human individuals. The data were produced by immunoSEQ multiplex PCR, yet TCRdb's version contains in-frame clones alone and is incomplete. The sample gives more than 2 million clones, roughly 95% of which show up once; more than 0.1% is in the top ten. The source material was naive CD4+ T cells sorted from blood. The subset: CD45RA+ positively selected. These receptors all come from a man younger than 35 in good health.

This chain links TRBV7-2 with TRBJ1-1, with TRBD1 matching over 7 bases. Germline CDR1 SGHTA, CDR2 FQGNSA. The CDR3 is 14 amino acids. The ends lost 3 bases at V and 0 bases at J; junction bases unmatched: 1. Here the CDR3 DNA reads TGTGCCAGCAGCTTTGACAGGGTGAACACTGAAGCTTTCTTT. It encodes CASSFDRVNTEAFF.

This chain connects TRBV13 to TRBJ2-7, with 9 positions matching TRBD2. This CDR3 comprises 19 residues. The germline V gene has CDR1 PRHDT and CDR2 FYEKMQ (reference sequence). The junction had 20 bases not matched to a gene; V was cut back by 3 bases and J by 5 bases. Here the CDR3 reads CASSFQFRAGGPVSHEQYF. DNA for the CDR3: TGTGCCAGCAGCTTTCAGTTTCGGGCGGGAGGGCCCGTTAGCCACGAGCAGTACTTC.

This rearrangement joins TRBV2 to TRBJ2-2; 13 bases agree with TRBD2. The germline V gene encodes CDR1 SNHLY and CDR2 FYNNEI. Trimming removed 5 bases from V and 1 base from J; junction bases left unmatched: 10. CDR3 length: 19 residues. The CDR3 protein is CASSPRTSGRSWNTGELFF. CDR3 nucleotide sequence: TGTGCCAGCAGTCCTAGGACTAGCGGGAGATCATGGAACACCGGGGAGCTGTTTTTT.

Written as DNA, the CDR3 is TGTGCCATCAGTGAGACGGCAGTCCTCGAGCAGTACTTC. It specifies CAISETAVLEQYF. This chain uses TRBV10-3 with TRBJ2-7; D ambiguous. Germline V gene sequence: CDR1 ENHRY, CDR2 SYGVKD. The CDR3 sequence is 13 residues long. V was trimmed by 2 bases and J by 6 bases, leaving 11 bases between them.

A word on this clone: The junction shows a germline mismatch at one end, possibly a read error. The rearrangement joins TRBV2 to TRBJ2-5; D is uncertain. This CDR3 has 13 amino acids. The germline gives CDR1 SNHLY, CDR2 FYNNEI. The CDR3 DNA reads as TGTGCCAGCAGTGAGAAAAGGTATTCAAGGGAAGACTTC. This encodes CASSEKRYSREDF. Full variable domain (missing parts from reference TRBV2 and TRBJ2-5): EPEVTQTPSHQVTQMGQEVILRCVPISNHLYFYWYRQILGQKVEFLVSFYNNEISEKSEIFDDQFSVERPDGSNFTLKIRSTKLEDSAMYFCASSEKRYSREDFGPGTRLLVL.

The chain has TRBV5-1 and TRBJ2-1, with TRBD1 matching 7 bases. The CDR3 consists of 16 residues. Germline CDR1 and CDR2: SGHRS and YFSETQ. V was clipped by 4 bases and J by 10 bases; unmatched bases: 17. The CDR3 is CASSVTSFYKGQEQFF. The CDR3 coding sequence is TGCGCCAGCAGCGTGACAAGTTTTTATAAGGGACAGGAGCAGTTCTTC.

This clone was counted a single time. This chain links TRBV7-9 with TRBJ2-5, with TRBD2 as a possible D gene (5 bases). Trimming shortened V by 3 bases and J by 1 base, and 9 bases separated the two germline ends. CDR3 length equals 14 residues. Germline CDR1 is SEHNR and CDR2 is FQNEAQ (reference sequence). In DNA, the CDR3 is TGTGCCAGCAGCTTCTCACGGGGCCAAGAGACCCAGTACTTC. This encodes CASSFSRGQETQYF. Full variable domain (missing parts from reference TRBV7-9 and TRBJ2-5): DTGVSQNPRHKITKRGQNVTFRCDPISEHNRLYWYRQTLGQGPEFLTYFQNEAQLEKSRLLSDRFSAERPKGSFSTLEIQRTEQGDSAMYLCASSFSRGQETQYFGPGTRLLVL.

This chain joins TRBV5-1 and TRBJ2-3; no clear D. V lost 0 bases and J 1 base, leaving 9 bases between the germline ends. CDR1 SGHRS and CDR2 YFSETQ come from the germline V gene. The CDR3 covers 15 residues. CDR3: CASSLEARGTDTQYF. Written as DNA, the CDR3 is TGCGCCAGCAGCTTGGAGGCTAGGGGCACAGATACGCAGTATTTT.

The chain has TRBV27 and TRBJ1-2, with D possibly matching TRBD1 (5 bases). CDR1 is MNHEY, CDR2 SMNVEV, per germline (reference sequence). V was cut by 5 bases and J by 7 bases, with 14 bases left in between. The CDR3 is made up of 13 amino acids. The CDR3 reads CASSPSGRGGYTF. The CDR3 DNA is TGTGCCAGCAGTCCGTCAGGGAGGGGTGGCTACACCTTC.

The V call is TRBV5-4, the J call TRBJ1-4, with TRBD1 identical over 7 bases. V gave up 4 bases and J gave up 8 bases; unmatched junction bases: 11. The germline V gene has CDR1 SGHNT and CDR2 YYREEE (reference sequence). The CDR3 loop spans 15 amino acids. Here the CDR3 DNA reads TGTGCCAGCAGCACCGGGACAGCTGCCAGGGAAAAACTGTTTTTT. Translating it yields CASSTGTAAREKLFF.

The chain combines TRBV5-6 with TRBJ1-5, with TRBD1 identical over 7 bases. The germline V gene has CDR1 SGHDT and CDR2 YYEEEE. The CDR3 covers 15 residues. The V segment lost 4 bases and the J segment 2 bases; nucleotides outside the gene matches: 6. CDR3 nucleotides: TGTGCCAGCAGCACCCGCGGGACAGGCAATCAGCCCCAGCATTTT. This gives the protein CASSTRGTGNQPQHF. Looking up the rest from reference TRBV5-6 and TRBJ1-5 gives the full variable domain: DAGVTQSPTHLIKTRGQQVTLRCSPKSGHDTVSWYQQALGQGPQFIFQYYEEEERQRGNFPDRFSGHQFPNYSSELNVNALLLGDSALYLCASSTRGTGNQPQHFGDGTRLSIL.

This clone was observed at least ten times. CDR3 amino acids: CASSQEPGYEQYF. The CDR3, as DNA: TGCGCCAGCAGCCAAGAGCCGGGGTACGAGCAGTACTTC. The chain joins TRBV4-1 to TRBJ2-7, with D perhaps TRBD2 (5 bases). The germline CDR1 and CDR2 sequences are MGHRA and YSYEKL. The V gene lost 0 bases and the J gene lost 4 bases, with 7 bases spanning the gap. CDR3 length: 13 residues.

As regards this clone: The same CDR3 also results from other DNA sequences found in this sample. The CDR3 spells CASSLGGVQETQYF. CDR3 in DNA: TGCGCCAGCAGCCTAGGGGGGGTCCAAGAGACCCAGTACTTC. The rearrangement uses TRBV5-1 and TRBJ2-5; tentatively, D is TRBD2 (7 bases). Germline V gene data show CDR1 as SGHRS and CDR2 as YFSETQ. The CDR3 runs 14 residues. V was clipped by 4 bases and J by 1 base, with 11 bases between them.

The genes are TRBV7-8 and TRBJ1-3; no clear D gene. The germline V gene encodes CDR1 SGHVS and CDR2 FQNEAQ. This CDR3 has 15 amino acids. V was pared by 5 bases and J by 0 bases, with 11 bases between. In DNA form, the CDR3 reads TGTGCCAGCAGCAAGAGTTCACCCTCTGGAAACACCATATATTTT. Its protein is CASSKSSPSGNTIYF.